The clone carrying this T cell receptor (beta chain) was observed a few times. The antigen remains unidentified. These data come from a study of T-cell memory formation after mild COVID-19. Study conclusions and caveats: Pre-infection memory carried some responding clones, suggesting that cross-reactive memory joined.

TCRdb re-called the 5' RACE reads through MiXCR, storing one row per CDR3 protein. The data hold about 560,000 distinct CDR3 sequences, with less than 25% observed a single time. The V end was cut by 2 bases, the J end by 0 bases, with 11 bases between. This CDR3 is built from 14 residues. CDR1 is SQVTM, CDR2 ANQGSEA, per germline. This chain links TRBV29-1 with TRBJ2-7, with D unresolved. Sequencing used PBMCs or a T cell subset sorted from them (not recorded which). The receptor's source is an adult woman who had mild COVID-19 (a few samples of this study predate the infection). Cell type and time point are not known. The CDR3 loop reads CSVEKTADSYEQYF. CDR3 in DNA: TGCAGCGTTGAAAAAACCGCCGACTCCTACGAGCAGTACTTC.